This T cell receptor (beta chain) was found in a study of T cell responses to AZD1222 COVID-19 vaccine. V lost 2 bases and J lost 7, with 11 bases in between. CDR3 length equals 14 residues. In germline, CDR1 is LNHNV, CDR2 YYDKDF (reference sequence). The study, taken as a whole, reports: No day 14 peak samples; only post-peak repertoires were characterized. White British ancestry dominated among donors, who included more females, and clonal diversity was possibly underestimated. Of spike-specific TCRs, nearly half reportedly target regions left unmutated in variants.

Produced via immunoSEQ multiplex PCR; TCRdb's table is partial and in-frame only. The sample has some 80,000 clones; about nine tenths are singletons. As regards this clone: The target antigen is unknown.

Pooled together were second doses at about 4 or about 12 weeks. The clonotype originates from an adult who received the AZD1222 COVID-19 vaccine. The V gene is TRBV15, the J gene TRBJ1-4; no clear D gene. The source material was peripheral blood, sampled 28 days after the second AZD1222 dose. CDR3: CATSRQAWGEKLFF. For the CDR3, the DNA is TGTGCCACCAGCAGACAAGCCTGGGGTGAAAAACTGTTTTTT. The variable domain in full, completed from reference TRBV15 and TRBJ1-4, reads DAMVIQNPRYQVTQFGKPVTLSCSQTLNHNVMYWYQQKSSQAPKLLFHYYDKDFNNEADTPDNFQSRRPNTSFCFLDIRSPGLGDTAMYLCATSRQAWGEKLFFGSGTQLSVL.